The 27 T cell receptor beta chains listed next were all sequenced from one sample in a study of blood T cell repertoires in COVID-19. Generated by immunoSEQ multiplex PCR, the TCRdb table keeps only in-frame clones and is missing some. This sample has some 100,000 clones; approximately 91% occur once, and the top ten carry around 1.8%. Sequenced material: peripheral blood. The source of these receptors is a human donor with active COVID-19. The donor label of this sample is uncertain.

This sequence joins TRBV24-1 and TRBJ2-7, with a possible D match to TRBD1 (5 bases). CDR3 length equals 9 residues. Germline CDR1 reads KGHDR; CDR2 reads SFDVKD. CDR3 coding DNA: TGTGAAAGGCAGGGCGAGCAGTACTTC. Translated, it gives CERQGEQYF.

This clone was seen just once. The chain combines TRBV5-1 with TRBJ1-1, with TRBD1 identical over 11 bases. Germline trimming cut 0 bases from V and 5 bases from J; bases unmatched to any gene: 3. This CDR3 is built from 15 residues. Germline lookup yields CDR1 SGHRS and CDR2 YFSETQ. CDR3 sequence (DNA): TGCGCCAGCAGCTTGGGGACAGGGGGCGCGACTGAAGCTTTCTTT. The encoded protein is CASSLGTGGATEAFF.

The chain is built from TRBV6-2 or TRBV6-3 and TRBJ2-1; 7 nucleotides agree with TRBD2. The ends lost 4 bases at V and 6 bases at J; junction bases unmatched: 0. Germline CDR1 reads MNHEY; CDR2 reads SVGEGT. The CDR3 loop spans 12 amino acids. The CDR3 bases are TGTGCCAGCAGTTCGGGGGGCAATGAGCAGTTCTTC. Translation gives CASSSGGNEQFF.

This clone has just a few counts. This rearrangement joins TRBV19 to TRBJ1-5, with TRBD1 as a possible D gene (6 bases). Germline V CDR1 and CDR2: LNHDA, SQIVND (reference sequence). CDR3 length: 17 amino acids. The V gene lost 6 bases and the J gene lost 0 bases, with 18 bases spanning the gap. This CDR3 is CASSVSGGLYSNQPQHF. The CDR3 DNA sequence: TGTGCCAGTAGCGTCAGTGGGGGCCTCTATAGCAATCAGCCCCAGCATTTT. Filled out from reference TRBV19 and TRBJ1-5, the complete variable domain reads DGGITQSPKYLFRKEGQNVTLSCEQNLNHDAMYWYRQDPGQGLRLIYYSQIVNDFQKGDIAEGYSVSREKKESFPLTVTSAQKNPTAFYLCASSVSGGLYSNQPQHFGDGTRLSIL.

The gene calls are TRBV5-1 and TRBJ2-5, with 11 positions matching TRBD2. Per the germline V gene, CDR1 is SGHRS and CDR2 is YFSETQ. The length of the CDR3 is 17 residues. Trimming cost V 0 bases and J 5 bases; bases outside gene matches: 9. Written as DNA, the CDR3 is TGCGCCAGCAGCTTGGTCGGTAGCGGGGGGGCAGTCGAGACCCAGTACTTC. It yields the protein CASSLVGSGGAVETQYF.

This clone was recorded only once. This chain's CDR3 is CASSQSGLAGVGETQYF. The CDR3 DNA sequence: TGTGCCAGCAGCCAATCGGGACTAGCGGGGGTAGGAGAGACCCAGTACTTC. The chain has TRBV3-1 (or the pseudogene TRBV3-2) and TRBJ2-5; 14 positions match TRBD2. Germline CDR1 is LGHDT and CDR2 is YNNKEL (reference sequence). Trimming took 2 bases from V and 4 from J; bases not matched to a gene: 6. The CDR3 loop spans 17 amino acids.

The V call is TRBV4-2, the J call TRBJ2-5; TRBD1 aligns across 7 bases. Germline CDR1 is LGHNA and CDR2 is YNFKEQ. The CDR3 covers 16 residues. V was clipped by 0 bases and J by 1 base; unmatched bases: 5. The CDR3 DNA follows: TGTGCCAGCAGCCAAGATAGTAGGGGGCGCCAAGAGACCCAGTACTTC. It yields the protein CASSQDSRGRQETQYF.

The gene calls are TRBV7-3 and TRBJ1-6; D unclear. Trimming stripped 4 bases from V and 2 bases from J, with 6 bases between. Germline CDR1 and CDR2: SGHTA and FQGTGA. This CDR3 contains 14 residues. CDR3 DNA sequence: TGTGCCAGCAGCTCCGGGGCCTATAATTCACCCCTCCACTTT. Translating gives CASSSGAYNSPLHF.

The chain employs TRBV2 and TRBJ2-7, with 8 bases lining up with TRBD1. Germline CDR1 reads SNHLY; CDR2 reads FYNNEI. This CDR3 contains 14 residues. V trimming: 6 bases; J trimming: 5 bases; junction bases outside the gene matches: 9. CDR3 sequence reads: CASSDRGGRNEQYF. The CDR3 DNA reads TGTGCCAGCAGCGACAGGGGAGGTAGGAACGAGCAGTACTTC.

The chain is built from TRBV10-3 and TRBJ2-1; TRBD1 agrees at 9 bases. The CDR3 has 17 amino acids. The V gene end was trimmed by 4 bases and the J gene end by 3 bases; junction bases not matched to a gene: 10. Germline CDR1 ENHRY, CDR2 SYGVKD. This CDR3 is CAISGGTTGGDYNEQFF. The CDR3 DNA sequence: TGTGCCATCAGTGGGGGGACTACAGGGGGCGACTACAATGAGCAGTTCTTC.

In DNA, the CDR3 is TGTGCCACCGCGAGGGGGGGTGAGCAGTTCTTC. Its translation: CATARGGEQFF. The chain has TRBV28 and TRBJ2-1; weak D call: TRBD2 (7 bases). The V and J ends lost 10 bases and 9 bases respectively, with 13 bases between them. This CDR3 spans 11 amino acids. Germline V gene data show CDR1 as MDHEN and CDR2 as SYDVKM. The full variable domain, rest sourced from reference TRBV28 and TRBJ2-1, is DVKVTQSSRYLVKRTGEKVFLECVQDMDHENMFWYRQDPGLGLRLIYFSYDVKMKEKGDIPEGYSVSREKKERFSLILESASTNQTSMYLCATARGGEQFFGPGTRLTVL.

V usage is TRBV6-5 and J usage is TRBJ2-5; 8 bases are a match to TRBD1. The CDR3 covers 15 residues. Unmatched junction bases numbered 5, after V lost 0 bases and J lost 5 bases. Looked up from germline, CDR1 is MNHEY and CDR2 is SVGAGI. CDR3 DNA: TGTGCCAGCAGTTACTCAGGACAGGGAACGGAGACCCAGTACTTC. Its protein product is CASSYSGQGTETQYF.

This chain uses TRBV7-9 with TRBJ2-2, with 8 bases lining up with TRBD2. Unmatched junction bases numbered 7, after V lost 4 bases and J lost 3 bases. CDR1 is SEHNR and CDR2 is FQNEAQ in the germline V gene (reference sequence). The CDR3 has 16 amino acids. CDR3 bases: TGTGCCAGCAGCTCCGGAAGTAGCGGGGACACCGGGGAGCTGTTTTTT. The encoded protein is CASSSGSSGDTGELFF.

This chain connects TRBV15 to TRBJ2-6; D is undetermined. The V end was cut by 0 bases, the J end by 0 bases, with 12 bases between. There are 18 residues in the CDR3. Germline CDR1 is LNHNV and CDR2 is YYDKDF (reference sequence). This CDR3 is CATSRDYAVFSGANVLTF. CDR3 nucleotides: TGTGCCACCAGCAGAGATTATGCAGTATTCTCTGGGGCCAACGTCCTGACTTTC.

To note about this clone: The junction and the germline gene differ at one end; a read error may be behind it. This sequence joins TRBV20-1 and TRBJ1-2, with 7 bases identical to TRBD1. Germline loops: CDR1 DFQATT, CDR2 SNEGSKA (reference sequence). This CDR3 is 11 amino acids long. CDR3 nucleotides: TGCAGTGCTAGGTGGGGACAGTCGCGCCTCTTC. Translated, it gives CSARWGQSRLF.

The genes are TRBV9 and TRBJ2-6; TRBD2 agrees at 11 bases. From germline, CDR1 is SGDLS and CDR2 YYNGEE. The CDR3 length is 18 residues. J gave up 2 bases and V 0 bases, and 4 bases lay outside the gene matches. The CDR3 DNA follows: TGTGCCAGCAGCGTAGATCTAGCGGGGGGACCTGGGGCCAACGTCCTGACTTTC. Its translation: CASSVDLAGGPGANVLTF.

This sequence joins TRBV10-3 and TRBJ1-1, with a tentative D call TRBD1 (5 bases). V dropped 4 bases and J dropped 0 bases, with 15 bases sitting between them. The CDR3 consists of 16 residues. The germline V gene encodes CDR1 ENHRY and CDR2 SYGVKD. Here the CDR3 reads CAISGVRVRMNTEAFF. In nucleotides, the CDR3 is TGTGCCATCAGTGGCGTCAGGGTAAGGATGAACACTGAAGCTTTCTTT.

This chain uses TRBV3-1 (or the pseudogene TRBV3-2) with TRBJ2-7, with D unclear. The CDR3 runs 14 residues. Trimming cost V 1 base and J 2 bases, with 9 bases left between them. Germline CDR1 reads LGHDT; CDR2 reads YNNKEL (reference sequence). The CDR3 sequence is CASSQVAGTYEQYF. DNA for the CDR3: TGTGCCAGCAGCCAAGTGGCAGGCACCTACGAGCAGTACTTC.

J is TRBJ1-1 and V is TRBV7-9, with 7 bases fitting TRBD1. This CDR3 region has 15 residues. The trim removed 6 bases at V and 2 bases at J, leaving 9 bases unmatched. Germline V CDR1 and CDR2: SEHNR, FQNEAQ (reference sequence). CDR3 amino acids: CASREETGYNTEAFF. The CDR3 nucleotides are TGTGCCAGCAGGGAAGAGACAGGGTACAACACTGAAGCTTTCTTT.

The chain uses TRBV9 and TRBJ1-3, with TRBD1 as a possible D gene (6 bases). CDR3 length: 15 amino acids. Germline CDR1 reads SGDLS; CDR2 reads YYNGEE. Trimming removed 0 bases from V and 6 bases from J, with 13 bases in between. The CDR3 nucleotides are TGTGCCAGCAGCGTAGGAGGGACACAGGAAAACACCATATATTTT. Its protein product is CASSVGGTQENTIYF.

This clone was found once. The CDR3 reads CAISGEGVKNIQYF. CDR3 nucleotide sequence: TGTGCCATCAGTGGTGAGGGGGTCAAAAACATTCAGTACTTC. This chain joins TRBV10-3 and TRBJ2-4, with D possibly TRBD1 on 6 matching bases. The CDR3 totals 14 residues. V was pared by 4 bases and J by 3 bases, with 10 bases between. Germline CDR1 is ENHRY and CDR2 is SYGVKD.

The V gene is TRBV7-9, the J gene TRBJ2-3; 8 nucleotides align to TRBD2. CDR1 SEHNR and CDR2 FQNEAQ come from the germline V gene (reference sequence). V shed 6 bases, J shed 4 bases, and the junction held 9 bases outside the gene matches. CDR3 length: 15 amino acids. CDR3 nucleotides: TGTGCCAGCAGTCCCCCCGGGCGGGGGGCAGATACGCAGTATTTT. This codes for CASSPPGRGADTQYF.

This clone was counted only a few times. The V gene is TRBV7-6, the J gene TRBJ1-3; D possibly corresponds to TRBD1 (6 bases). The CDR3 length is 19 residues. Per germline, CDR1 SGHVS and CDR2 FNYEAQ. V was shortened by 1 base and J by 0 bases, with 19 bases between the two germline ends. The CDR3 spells CASSLGSGGSTGSGNTIYF. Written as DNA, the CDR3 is TGTGCCAGCAGCTTAGGATCAGGAGGTTCGACAGGCTCTGGAAACACCATATATTTT.

The CDR3 bases are TGTGCCAGCAGTGATTGGGACAGGGAGAACACTGAAGCTTTCTTT. Amino acid sequence: CASSDWDRENTEAFF. The chain links TRBV25-1 to TRBJ1-1; TRBD1 matches at 9 bases. The CDR3 has 15 amino acids. Per germline, CDR1 MGHDK and CDR2 SYGVNS. Trimming at V came to 3 bases and at J to 1 base, leaving 3 bases not matched to a gene.

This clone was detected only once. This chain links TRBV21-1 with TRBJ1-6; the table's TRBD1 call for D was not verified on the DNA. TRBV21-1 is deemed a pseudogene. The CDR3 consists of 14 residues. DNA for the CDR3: TGTGCCACCGGCGGGACAGGGGGTTTCCAACCCCTCCACTTT. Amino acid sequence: CATGGTGGFQPLHF.

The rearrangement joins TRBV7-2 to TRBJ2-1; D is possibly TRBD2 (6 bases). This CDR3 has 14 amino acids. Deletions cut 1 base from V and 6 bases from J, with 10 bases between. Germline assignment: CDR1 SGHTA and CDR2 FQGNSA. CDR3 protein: CASSLDRGSNEQFF. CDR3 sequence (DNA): TGTGCCAGCAGCTTAGATCGGGGGTCCAATGAGCAGTTCTTC.

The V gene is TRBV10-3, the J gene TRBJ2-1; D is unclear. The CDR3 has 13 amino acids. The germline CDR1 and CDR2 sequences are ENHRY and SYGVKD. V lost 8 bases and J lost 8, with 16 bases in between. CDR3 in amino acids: CAIAPTTGHEQFF. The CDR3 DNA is TGTGCCATCGCGCCGACGACTGGCCATGAGCAGTTCTTC.